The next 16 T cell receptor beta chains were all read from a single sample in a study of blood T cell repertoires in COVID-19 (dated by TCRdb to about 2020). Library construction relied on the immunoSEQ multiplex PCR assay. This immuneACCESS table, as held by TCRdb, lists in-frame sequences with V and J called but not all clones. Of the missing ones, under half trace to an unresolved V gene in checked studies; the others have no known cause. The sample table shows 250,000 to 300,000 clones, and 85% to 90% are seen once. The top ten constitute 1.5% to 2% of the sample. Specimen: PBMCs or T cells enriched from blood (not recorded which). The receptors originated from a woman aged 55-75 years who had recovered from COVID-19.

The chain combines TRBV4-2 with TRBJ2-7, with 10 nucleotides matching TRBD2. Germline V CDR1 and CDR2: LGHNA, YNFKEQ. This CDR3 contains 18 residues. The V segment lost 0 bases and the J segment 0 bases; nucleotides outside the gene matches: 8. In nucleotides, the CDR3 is TGTGCCAGCAGCCAAGAGTTGGTAGCGGGAGGCTCCTCCTACGAGCAGTACTTC. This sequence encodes CASSQELVAGGSSYEQYF.

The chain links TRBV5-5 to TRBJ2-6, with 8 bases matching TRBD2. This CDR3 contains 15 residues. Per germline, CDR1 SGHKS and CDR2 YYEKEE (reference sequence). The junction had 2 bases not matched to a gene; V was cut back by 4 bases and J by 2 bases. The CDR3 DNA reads TGTGCCAGCAGCCCGACTAGCGCTGGGGCCAACGTCCTGACTTTC. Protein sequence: CASSPTSAGANVLTF.

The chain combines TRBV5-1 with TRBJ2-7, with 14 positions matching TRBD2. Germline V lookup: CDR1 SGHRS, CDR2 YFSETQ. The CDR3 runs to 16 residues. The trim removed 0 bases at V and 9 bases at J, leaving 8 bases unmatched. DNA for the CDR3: TGCGCCAGCAGCTTGGAGGGGACTAGCGGGGGTTTAGTGCAGTACTTC. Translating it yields CASSLEGTSGGLVQYF.

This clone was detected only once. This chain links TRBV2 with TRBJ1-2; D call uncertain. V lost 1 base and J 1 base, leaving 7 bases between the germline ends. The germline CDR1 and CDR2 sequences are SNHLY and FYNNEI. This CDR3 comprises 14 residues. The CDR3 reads CASSEGALNYGYTF. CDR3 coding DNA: TGTGCCAGCAGTGAAGGGGCTCTTAACTATGGCTACACCTTC.

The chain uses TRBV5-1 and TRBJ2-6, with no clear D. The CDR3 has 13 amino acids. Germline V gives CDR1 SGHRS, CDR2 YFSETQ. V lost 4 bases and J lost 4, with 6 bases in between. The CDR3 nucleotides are TGCGCCAGCAGCCCCCCAGGGGCCAACGTCCTGACTTTC. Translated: CASSPPGANVLTF.

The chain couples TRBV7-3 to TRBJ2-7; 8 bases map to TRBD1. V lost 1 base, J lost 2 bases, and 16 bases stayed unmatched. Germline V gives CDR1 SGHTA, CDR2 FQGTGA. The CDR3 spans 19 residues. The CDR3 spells CASSLKVTGVGSSPYEQYF. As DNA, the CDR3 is TGTGCCAGCAGCTTAAAAGTGACAGGGGTCGGGAGCAGTCCCTACGAGCAGTACTTC.

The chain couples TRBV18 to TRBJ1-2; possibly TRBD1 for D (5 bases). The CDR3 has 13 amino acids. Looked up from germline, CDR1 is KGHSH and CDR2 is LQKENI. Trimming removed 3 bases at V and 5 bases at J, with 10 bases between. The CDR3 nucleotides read TGTGCCAGCTCACCTAACAGGCTTTATGGCTACACCTTC. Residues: CASSPNRLYGYTF.

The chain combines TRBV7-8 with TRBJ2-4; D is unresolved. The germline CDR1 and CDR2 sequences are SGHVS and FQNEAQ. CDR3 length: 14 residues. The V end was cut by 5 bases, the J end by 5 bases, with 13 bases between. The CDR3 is CASSRVVGQNIQYF. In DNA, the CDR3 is TGTGCCAGCAGCCGGGTAGTGGGCCAAAACATTCAGTACTTC.

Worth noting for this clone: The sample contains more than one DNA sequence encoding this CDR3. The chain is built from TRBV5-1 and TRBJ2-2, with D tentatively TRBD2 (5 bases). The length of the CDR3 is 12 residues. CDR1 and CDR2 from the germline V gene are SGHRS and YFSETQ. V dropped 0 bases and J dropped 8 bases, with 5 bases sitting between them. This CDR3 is CASSLGGGELFF. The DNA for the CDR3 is TGCGCCAGCAGCTTGGGCGGGGGGGAGCTGTTTTTT.

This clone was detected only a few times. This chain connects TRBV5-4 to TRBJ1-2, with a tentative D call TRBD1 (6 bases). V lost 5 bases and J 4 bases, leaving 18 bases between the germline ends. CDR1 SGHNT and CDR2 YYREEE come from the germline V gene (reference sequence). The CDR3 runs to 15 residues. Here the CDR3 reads CASSSPGGAGYGYTF. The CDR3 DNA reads TGTGCCAGCAGTTCCCCTGGGGGCGCCGGCTATGGCTACACCTTC. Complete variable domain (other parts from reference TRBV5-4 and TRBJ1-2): ETGVTQSPTHLIKTRGQQVTLRCSSQSGHNTVSWYQQALGQGPQFIFQYYREEENGRGNFPPRFSGLQFPNYSSELNVNALELDDSALYLCASSSPGGAGYGYTFGSGTRLTVV.

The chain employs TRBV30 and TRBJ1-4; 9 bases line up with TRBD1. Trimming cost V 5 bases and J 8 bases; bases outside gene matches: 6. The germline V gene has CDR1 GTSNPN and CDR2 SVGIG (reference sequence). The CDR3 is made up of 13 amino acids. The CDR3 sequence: CAWGQGPGEKLFF. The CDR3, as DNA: TGTGCCTGGGGACAGGGGCCAGGGGAAAAACTGTTTTTT.

Here the CDR3 DNA reads TGTGCCAGCAGCGCATTTCCGACAGGGGCTACTGGAAACACCATATATTTT. It yields the protein CASSAFPTGATGNTIYF. V usage is TRBV7-2 and J usage is TRBJ1-3; the match to TRBD1 covers 8 bases. Germline values: CDR1 SGHTA, CDR2 FQGNSA. V lost 5 bases, J lost 2 bases, and 11 bases stayed unmatched. This CDR3 is 17 amino acids long.

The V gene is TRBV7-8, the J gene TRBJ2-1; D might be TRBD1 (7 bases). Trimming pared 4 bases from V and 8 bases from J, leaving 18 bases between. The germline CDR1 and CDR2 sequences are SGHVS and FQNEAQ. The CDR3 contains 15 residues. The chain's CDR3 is CASSWRGPDFDEQFF. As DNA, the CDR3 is TGTGCCAGCAGCTGGAGGGGGCCAGATTTCGATGAGCAGTTCTTC. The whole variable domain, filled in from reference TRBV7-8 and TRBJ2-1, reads GAGVSQSPRYKVAKRGQDVALRCDPISGHVSLFWYQQALGQGPEFLTYFQNEAQLDKSGLPSDRFFAERPEGSVSTLKIQRTQQEDSAVYLCASSWRGPDFDEQFFGPGTRLTVL.

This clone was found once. The CDR3, as DNA: TGTGCCTGGAGTGTATCCGTAGATACGCAGTATTTT. It is translated as CAWSVSVDTQYF. The rearrangement joins TRBV30 to TRBJ2-3, with unresolved D. This CDR3 region has 12 residues. Deletions cut 0 bases from V and 5 bases from J, with 6 bases between. Germline assignment: CDR1 GTSNPN and CDR2 SVGIG (reference sequence).

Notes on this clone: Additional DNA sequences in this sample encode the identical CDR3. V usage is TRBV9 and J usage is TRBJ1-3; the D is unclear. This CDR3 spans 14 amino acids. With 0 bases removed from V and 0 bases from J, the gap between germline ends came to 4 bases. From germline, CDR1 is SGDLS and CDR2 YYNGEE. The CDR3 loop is CASSVAVSGNTIYF. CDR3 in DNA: TGTGCCAGCAGCGTAGCAGTCTCTGGAAACACCATATATTTT. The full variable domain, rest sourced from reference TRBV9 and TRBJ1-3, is DSGVTQTPKHLITATGQRVTLRCSPRSGDLSVYWYQQSLDQGLQFLIQYYNGEERAKGNILERFSAQQFPDLHSELNLSSLELGDSALYFCASSVAVSGNTIYFGEGSWLTVV.

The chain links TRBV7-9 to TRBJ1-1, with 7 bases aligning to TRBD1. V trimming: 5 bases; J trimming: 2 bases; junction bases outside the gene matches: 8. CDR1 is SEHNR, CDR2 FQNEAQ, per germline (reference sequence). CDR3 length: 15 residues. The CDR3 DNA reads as TGTGCCAGCAGCCCAAAGGGACAGATTAACACTGAAGCTTTCTTT. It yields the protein CASSPKGQINTEAFF.